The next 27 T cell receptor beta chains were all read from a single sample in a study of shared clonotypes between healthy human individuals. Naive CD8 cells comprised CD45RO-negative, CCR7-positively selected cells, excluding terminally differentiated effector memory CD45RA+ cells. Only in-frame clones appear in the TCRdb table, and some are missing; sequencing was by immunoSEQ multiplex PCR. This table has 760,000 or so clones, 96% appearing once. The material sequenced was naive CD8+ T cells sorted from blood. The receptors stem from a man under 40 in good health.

Here the CDR3 DNA reads TGTGCCAGCAGTTCGGCCAGCGGGAGGGATGAGCAGTACTTC. This translates into CASSSASGRDEQYF. The V gene is TRBV27, the J gene TRBJ2-7, with 10 nucleotides matching TRBD2. The V and J ends lost 4 bases and 7 bases, in that order; junction bases with no gene match: 7. Germline values: CDR1 MNHEY, CDR2 SMNVEV (reference sequence). The CDR3 consists of 14 residues.

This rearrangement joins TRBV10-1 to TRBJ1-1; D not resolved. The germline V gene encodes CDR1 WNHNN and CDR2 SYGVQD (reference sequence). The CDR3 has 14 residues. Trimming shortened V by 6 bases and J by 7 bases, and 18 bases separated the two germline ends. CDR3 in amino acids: CASRKDPGSDEAFF. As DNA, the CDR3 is TGCGCCAGCAGAAAGGACCCTGGGTCGGATGAAGCTTTCTTT.

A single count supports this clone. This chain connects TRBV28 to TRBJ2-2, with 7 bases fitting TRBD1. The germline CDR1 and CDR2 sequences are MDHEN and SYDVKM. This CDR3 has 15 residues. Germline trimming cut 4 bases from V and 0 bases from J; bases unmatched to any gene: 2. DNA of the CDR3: TGTGCCAGCAGTTGGGGGACAGCGAACACCGGGGAGCTGTTTTTT. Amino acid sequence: CASSWGTANTGELFF.

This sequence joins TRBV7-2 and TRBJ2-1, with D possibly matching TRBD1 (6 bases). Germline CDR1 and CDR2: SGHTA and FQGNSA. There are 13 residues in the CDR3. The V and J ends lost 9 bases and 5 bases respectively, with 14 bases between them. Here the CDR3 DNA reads TGTGCCAGTCCGGACAGACCAGACAATGAGCAGTTCTTC. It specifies CASPDRPDNEQFF. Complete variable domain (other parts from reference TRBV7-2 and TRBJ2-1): GAGVSQSPSNKVTEKGKDVELRCDPISGHTALYWYRQSLGQGLEFLIYFQGNSAPDKSGLPSDRFSAERTGGSVSTLTIQRTQQEDSAVYLCASPDRPDNEQFFGPGTRLTVL.

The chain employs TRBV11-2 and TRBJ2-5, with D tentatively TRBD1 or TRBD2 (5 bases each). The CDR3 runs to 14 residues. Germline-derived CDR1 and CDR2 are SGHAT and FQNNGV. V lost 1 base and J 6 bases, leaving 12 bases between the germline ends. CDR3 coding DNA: TGTGCCAGCAGCTTAGGGGGGATGGAAAAGACCCAGTACTTC. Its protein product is CASSLGGMEKTQYF.

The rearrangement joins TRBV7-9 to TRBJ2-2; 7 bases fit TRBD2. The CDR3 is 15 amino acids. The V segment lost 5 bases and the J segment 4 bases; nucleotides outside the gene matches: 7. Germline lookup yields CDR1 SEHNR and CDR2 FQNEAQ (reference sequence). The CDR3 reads CASSLLAVGTGELFF. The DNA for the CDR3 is TGTGCCAGCAGCCTCCTAGCGGTTGGCACCGGGGAGCTGTTTTTT.

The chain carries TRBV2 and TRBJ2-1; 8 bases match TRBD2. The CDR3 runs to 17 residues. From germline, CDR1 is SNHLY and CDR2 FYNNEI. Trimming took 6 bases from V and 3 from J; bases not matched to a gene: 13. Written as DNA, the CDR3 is TGTGCCAGCAGCAAAGGAACGGGAGGGCTGAGCTACAATGAGCAGTTCTTC. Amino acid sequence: CASSKGTGGLSYNEQFF.

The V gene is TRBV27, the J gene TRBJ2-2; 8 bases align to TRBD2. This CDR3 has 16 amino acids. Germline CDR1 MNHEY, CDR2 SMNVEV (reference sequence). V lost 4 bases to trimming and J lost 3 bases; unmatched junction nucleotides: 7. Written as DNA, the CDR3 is TGTGCCAGCAGTTCCCGAGTAGCGGGGTACACCGGGGAGCTGTTTTTT. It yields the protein CASSSRVAGYTGELFF.

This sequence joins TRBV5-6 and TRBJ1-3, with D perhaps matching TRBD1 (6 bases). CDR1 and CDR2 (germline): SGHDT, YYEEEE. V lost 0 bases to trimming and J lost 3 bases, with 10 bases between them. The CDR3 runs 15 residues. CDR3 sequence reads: CASSLAAGDGNTIYF. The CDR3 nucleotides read TGTGCCAGCAGCTTGGCGGCAGGGGATGGAAACACCATATATTTT.

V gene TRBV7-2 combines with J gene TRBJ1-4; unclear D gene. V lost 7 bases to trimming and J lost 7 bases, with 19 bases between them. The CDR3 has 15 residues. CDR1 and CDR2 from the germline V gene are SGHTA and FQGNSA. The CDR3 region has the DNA TGTGCCAGCACCTTTCTGGAAGGAATCGGTGAAAAACTGTTTTTT. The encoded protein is CASTFLEGIGEKLFF.

The DNA for the CDR3 is TGCGCCAGCAGCCAAGGGACTAGTCATATAGATACGCAGTATTTT. Translating gives CASSQGTSHIDTQYF. The chain links TRBV4-3 to TRBJ2-3, with 7 bases that match TRBD2. CDR1 is LGHNA and CDR2 is YSLEER in the germline V gene. Trimming at V came to 1 base and at J to 5 bases, leaving 6 bases not matched to a gene. CDR3 length equals 15 residues.

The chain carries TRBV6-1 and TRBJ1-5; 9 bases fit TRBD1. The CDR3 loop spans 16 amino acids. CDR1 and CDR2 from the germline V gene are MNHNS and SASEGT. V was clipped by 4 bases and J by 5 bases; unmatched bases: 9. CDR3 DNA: TGTGCCAGCAGTGGAGGCCGGGACAGGGCCCATCAGCCCCAGCATTTT. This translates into CASSGGRDRAHQPQHF.

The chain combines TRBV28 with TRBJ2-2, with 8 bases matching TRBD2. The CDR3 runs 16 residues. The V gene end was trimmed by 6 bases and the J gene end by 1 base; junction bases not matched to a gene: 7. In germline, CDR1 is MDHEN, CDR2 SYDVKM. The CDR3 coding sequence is TGTGCCAGCAGCAAGGGACTAGGGATGAACACCGGGGAGCTGTTTTTT. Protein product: CASSKGLGMNTGELFF.

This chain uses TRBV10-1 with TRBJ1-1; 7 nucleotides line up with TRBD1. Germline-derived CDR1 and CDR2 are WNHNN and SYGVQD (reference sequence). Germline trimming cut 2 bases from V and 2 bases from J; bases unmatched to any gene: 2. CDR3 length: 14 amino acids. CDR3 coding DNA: TGCGCCAGCAGTGAGAGGGGGCTAAACACTGAAGCTTTCTTT. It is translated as CASSERGLNTEAFF.

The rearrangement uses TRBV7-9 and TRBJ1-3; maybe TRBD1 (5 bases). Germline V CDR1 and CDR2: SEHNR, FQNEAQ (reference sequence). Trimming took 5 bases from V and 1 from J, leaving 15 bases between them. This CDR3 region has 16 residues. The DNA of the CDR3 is TGTGCCAGCAGCGGAAACAGAGGGGTTTCTGGAAACACCATATATTTT. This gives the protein CASSGNRGVSGNTIYF.

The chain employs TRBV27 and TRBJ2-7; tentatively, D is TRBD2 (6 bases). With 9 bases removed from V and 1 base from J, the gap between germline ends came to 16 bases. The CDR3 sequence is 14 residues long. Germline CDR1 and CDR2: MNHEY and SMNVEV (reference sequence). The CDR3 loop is CASKLADASYEQYF. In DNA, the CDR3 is TGTGCCAGTAAATTAGCGGACGCATCCTACGAGCAGTACTTC.

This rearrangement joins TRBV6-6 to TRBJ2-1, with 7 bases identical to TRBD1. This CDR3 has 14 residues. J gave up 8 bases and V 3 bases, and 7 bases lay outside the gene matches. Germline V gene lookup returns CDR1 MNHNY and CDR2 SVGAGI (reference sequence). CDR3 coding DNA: TGTGCCAGCAGTTATGGCAGGGGGTTGGATGAGCAGTTCTTC. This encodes CASSYGRGLDEQFF.

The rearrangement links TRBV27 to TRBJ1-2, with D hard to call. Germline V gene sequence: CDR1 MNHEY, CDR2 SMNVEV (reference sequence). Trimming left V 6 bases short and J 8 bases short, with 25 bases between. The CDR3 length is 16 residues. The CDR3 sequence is CASSSLRMAGTGGYTF. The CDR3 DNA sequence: TGTGCCAGCAGCTCGCTCCGAATGGCGGGAACGGGAGGCTACACCTTC.

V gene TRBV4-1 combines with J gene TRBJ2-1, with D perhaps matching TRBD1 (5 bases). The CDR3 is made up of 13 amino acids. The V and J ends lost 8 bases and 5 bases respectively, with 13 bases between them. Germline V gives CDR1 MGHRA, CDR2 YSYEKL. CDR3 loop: CASGHPGNNEQFF. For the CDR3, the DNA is TGCGCCAGCGGACATCCTGGGAACAATGAGCAGTTCTTC.

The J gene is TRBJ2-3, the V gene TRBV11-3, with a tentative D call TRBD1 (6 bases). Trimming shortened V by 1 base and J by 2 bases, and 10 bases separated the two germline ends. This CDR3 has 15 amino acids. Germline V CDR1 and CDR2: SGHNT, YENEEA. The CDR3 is CASSLGGLDTDTQYF. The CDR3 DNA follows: TGTGCCAGCAGCTTAGGGGGGCTCGACACAGATACGCAGTATTTT.

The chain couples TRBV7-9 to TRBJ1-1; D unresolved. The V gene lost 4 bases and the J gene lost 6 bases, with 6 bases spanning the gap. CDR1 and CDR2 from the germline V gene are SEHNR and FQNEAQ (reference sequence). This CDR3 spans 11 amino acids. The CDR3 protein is CASSSQAEAFF. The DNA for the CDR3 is TGTGCCAGCAGCTCGCAGGCTGAAGCTTTCTTT. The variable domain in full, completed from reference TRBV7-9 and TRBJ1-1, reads DTGVSQNPRHKITKRGQNVTFRCDPISEHNRLYWYRQTLGQGPEFLTYFQNEAQLEKSRLLSDRFSAERPKGSFSTLEIQRTEQGDSAMYLCASSSQAEAFFGQGTRLTVV.

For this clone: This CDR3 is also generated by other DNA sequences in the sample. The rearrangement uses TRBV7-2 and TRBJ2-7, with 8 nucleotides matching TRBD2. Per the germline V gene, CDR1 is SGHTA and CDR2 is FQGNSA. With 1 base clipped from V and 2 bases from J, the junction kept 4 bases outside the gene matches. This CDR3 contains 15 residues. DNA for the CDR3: TGTGCCAGCAGCTTAGGGGCGGGAGGTCCCTACGAGCAGTACTTC. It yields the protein CASSLGAGGPYEQYF.

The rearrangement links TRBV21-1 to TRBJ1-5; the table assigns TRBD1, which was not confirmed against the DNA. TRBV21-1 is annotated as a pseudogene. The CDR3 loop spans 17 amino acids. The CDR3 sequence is CASSKEGVKRSNQPQHF. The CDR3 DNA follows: TGTGCCAGCAGCAAAGAGGGGGTAAAGCGGAGCAATCAGCCCCAGCATTTT.

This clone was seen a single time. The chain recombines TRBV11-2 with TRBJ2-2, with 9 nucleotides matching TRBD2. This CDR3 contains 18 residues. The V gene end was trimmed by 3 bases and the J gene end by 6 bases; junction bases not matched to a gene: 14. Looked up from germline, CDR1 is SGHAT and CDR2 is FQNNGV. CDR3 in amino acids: CASSFGQRREGEPGELFF. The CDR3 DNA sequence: TGTGCCAGCAGCTTTGGTCAGAGGCGGGAGGGCGAGCCCGGGGAGCTGTTTTTT.

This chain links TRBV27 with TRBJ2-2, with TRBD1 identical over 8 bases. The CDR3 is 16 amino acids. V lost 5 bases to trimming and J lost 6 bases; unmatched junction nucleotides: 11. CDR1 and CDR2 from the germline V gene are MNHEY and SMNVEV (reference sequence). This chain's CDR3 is CASSTRTGLRAGELFF. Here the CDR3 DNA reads TGTGCCAGCAGTACTCGGACAGGGTTGAGGGCCGGGGAGCTGTTTTTT.

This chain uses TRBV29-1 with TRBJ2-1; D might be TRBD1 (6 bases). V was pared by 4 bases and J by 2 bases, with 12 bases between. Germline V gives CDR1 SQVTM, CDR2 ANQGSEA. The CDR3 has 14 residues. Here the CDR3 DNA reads TGCAGCGTTGTACAGGGACCCACCTACAATGAGCAGTTCTTC. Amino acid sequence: CSVVQGPTYNEQFF.

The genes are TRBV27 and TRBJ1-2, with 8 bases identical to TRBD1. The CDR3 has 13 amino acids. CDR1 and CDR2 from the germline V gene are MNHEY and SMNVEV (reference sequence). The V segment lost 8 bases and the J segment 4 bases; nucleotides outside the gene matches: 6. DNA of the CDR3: TGTGCCAGCGCGACAGGGGCTGGCTATGGCTACACCTTC. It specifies CASATGAGYGYTF.